This entry concerns a single T cell receptor (beta chain). Its specific antigen is unknown. No much larger clonotype is one base removed from it; base qualities were not supplied. This specimen comes from a study of blood T cell repertoires in COVID-19 (dated by TCRdb to the early 2020s). Broadly, across the study: Samples covering the acute and convalescent phases of COVID-19 were provided by collaborators in the United States, Italy and Spain. Samples came from the ongoing ImmuneRACE study (first 160 participants) plus 1,254 subjects from 6 global collaborators. Where available, HLA class I and class II types were obtained from metadata supplied by the sample provider rather than from assay-based typing. The dataset comprised deeply sampled blood TCRbeta repertoires from subjects exposed to, actively infected with, or recovered from COVID-19. A de-identified subject ID, COVID-19 status, age in years and sex were almost always included in the sample metadata. The repertoires were released in a freely available public database intended as a resource for research on the immune response to SARS-CoV-2. The material from the prospective study consisted of cDNA or gDNA derived from T cells, B-cell-depleted T cells, or PBMCs. General study outcomes and caveats: How much clinical and demographic metadata was included differed by source and by participant, and the metadata was provided uncurated.

One collaborating source in Seattle enrolled patients during active infection and followed them longitudinally through the course of disease. Each collaborating institution followed its own protocols to collect whole blood in K2EDTA tubes. For TCRbeta analysis, collaborators shipped samples as frozen whole blood, isolated PBMCs, or DNA extracted from either of those sample types. TCRbeta CDR3 regions were amplified from genomic DNA using the immunoSEQ Assay, a bias-controlled multiplex PCR. The paper's processing steps were these. Nucleated cell counts per sample were estimated from amplification of reference gene primers within the assay. To quantify the absolute abundance of each unique TCRbeta CDR3 rearrangement, sequence reads were collapsed and filtered. For each sample, productive Simpson clonality was calculated as the square root of Simpson's diversity index over productive rearrangements. TCRdb re-hosts the immuneACCESS table, in-frame sequences only. Its copies lack some clones; in the studies checked, an unresolved V gene accounts for under half of them, and the cause for the rest is not known. Clone size and V and J calls were adopted from that table, with D and trimming inferred from the DNA. For this sample the table gives fewer than 250,000 clones, of which around 90% were detected only once. The top ten constitute 0.83% of the sample.

Sequences LNHDA (CDR1) and SQIVND (CDR2) are obtained from the germline V gene (reference sequence). The CDR3 starts with the cysteine, ends with the phenylalanine, and has 14 residues. The sequence is cut down to CDR3 DNA, 42 bases in frame from base 1. The germline V end is reduced by 10 bases and the J end by 6 bases; junction bases left unmatched: 14. The sequence links TRBV19 to TRBJ1-2; 7 bases in the middle match TRBD1. The TCR sequence derives from a man aged 30-40 years with COVID-19, enrolled during active disease. The sequencing input was peripheral blood. This receptor carries the CDR3 CATQTGTAINGYTF. The DNA is TGTGCCACTCAGACAGGGACGGCCATTAATGGCTACACCTTC.